The source of this T cell receptor (beta chain) is a study of spatial heterogeneity in lung cancer. Points from the study as a whole: The study found that expanded intratumoral alpha and beta TCR counts tracked tumor mutation counts. Nonsynonymous mutations, ubiquitous and regional, were tracked respectively by counts of ubiquitous and regional expanded TCRs.

Time point of the sample: sample taken at primary tumor resection. Whole RNA obtained from tumor, nontumor lung or frozen PBMC underwent sequencing without sorting. For this clonotype: Its cognate antigen is unknown.

TCRdb reanalysed the 5' RACE reads using MiXCR and keeps one entry per CDR3 protein. The sample consists of about 2,800 distinct CDR3 sequences, roughly 49% of them appearing once. The sample was lung tumor tissue, taken at surgery. This clonotype was obtained from a male donor with early-stage non-small cell lung cancer.

The chain's CDR3 is CASSARGTDSGIRADTQYF. The CDR3, as DNA: TGTGCCAGCAGCGCTAGGGGCACCGATAGCGGCATTCGGGCAGATACGCAGTATTTT. This chain links TRBV11-2 with TRBJ2-3, with D perhaps matching TRBD2 (6 bases). The CDR3 sequence is 19 residues long. Per the germline V gene, CDR1 is SGHAT and CDR2 is FQNNGV. V lost 5 bases to trimming and J lost 4 bases, with 28 bases between them.